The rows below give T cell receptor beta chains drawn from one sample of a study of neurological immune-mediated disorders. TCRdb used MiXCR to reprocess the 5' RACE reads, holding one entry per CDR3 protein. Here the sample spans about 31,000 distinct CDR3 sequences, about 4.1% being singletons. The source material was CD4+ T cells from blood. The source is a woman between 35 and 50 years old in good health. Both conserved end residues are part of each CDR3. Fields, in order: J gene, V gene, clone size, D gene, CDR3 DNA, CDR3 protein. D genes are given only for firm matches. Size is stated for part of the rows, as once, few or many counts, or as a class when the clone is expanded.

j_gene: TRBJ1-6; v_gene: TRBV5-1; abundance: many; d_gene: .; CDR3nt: TGCGCCAGCAGCTTAACCGCCCGGGAACCCCTCCACTTT; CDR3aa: CASSLTAREPLHF
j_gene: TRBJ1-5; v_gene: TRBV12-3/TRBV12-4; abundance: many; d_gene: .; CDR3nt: TGTGCCAGCAGCGGAGAGGGTGAGCAGCCCCAGCATTTT; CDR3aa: CASSGEGEQPQHF
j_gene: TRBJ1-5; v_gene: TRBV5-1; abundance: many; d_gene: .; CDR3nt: TGCGCCAGCAGCTTAGATAGCAATCAGCCCCAGCATTTT; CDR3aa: CASSLDSNQPQHF
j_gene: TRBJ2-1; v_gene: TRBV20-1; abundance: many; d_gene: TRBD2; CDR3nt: TGCAGTGCTAGAGGTGGGCTAGCGGGGGGGCGATTAAATGAGCAGTTCTTC; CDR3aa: CSARGGLAGGRLNEQFF
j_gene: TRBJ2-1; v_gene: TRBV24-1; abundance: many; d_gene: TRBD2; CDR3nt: TGTGCCACCAGTGATTTGACTAGCGGGAAGCAGTTCTTC; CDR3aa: CATSDLTSGKQFF
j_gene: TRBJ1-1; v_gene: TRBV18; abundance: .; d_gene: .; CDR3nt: TGTGCCAGCTCACCCCTCCCCCTAGGTGCGAACACTGAAGCTTTCTTT; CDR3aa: CASSPLPLGANTEAFF
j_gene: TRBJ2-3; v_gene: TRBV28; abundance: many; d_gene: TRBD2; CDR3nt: TGTGCCAGCAGTTTATTTCCTAGCGGGAGCACAGATACGCAGTATTTT; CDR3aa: CASSLFPSGSTDTQYF
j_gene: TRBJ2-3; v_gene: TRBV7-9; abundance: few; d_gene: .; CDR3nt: TGTGCCAGCAGCTTAGTGGGTTCAGATACGCAGTATTTT; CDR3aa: CASSLVGSDTQYF
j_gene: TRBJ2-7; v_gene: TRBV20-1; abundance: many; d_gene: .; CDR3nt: TGCAGTGCTACTTCCGGGTCCGGGGGATACGAGCAGTACTTC; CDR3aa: CSATSGSGGYEQYF
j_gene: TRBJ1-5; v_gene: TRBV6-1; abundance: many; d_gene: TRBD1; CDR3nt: TGTGCCAGCAGTGAGGGACAGGCAGCATGGCCCCAGCATTTT; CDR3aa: CASSEGQAAWPQHF
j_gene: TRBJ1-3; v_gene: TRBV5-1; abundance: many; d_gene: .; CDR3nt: TGCGCCAGCAGCTTGGCCTTGGGAAACACCATATATTTT; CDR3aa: CASSLALGNTIYF
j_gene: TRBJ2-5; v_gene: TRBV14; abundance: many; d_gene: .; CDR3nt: TGTGCCAGCAGCCTGATAGCGGTGGGGGGCCAAGAGACCCAGTACTTC; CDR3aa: CASSLIAVGGQETQYF
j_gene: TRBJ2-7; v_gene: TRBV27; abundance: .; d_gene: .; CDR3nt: TGTGCCAGCAGTTTAAAAGGGAGCGGGTACGAGCAGTACTTC; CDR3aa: CASSLKGSGYEQYF
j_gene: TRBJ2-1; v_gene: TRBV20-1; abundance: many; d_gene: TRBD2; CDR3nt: TGCAGTGCCCCGAGGGAACTAGCGGGAGTGATATACAATGAGCAGTTCTTC; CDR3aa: CSAPRELAGVIYNEQFF
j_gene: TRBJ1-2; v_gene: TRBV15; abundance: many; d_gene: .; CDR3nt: TGTGCCACCAGCAGAGATACCCACAGGGCCTACACCTTC; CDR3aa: CATSRDTHRAYTF
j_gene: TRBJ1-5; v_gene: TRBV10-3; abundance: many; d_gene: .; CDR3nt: TGTGCCATCAGTGAGTCGGGGGTTGTGAGCAATCAGCCCCAGCATTTT; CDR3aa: CAISESGVVSNQPQHF
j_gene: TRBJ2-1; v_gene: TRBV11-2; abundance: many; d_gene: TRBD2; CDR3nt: TGTGCCAGCAGGACCCTAGCGGGAGAGAGGTGGGATGAGCAGTTCTTC; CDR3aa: CASRTLAGERWDEQFF
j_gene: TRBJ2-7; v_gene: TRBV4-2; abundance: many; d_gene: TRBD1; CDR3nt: TGTGCCAGCAGCCGAGGACAGGGTGGGAGCGAGCAGTACTTC; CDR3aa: CASSRGQGGSEQYF
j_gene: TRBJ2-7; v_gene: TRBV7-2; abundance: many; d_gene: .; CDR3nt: TGTGCCAGCAGCCCCAGCGGTACCTCCTACGAGCAGTACTTC; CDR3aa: CASSPSGTSYEQYF
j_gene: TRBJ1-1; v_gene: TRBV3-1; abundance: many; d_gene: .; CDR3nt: TGTGCCAGCAGCCAATCCGTCGCGGAAGCTTTCTTT; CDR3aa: CASSQSVAEAFF
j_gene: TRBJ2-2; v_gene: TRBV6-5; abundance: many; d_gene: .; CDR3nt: TGTGCCAGCAGTCGCCTGGTGCTCACCGGGGAGCTGTTTTTT; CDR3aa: CASSRLVLTGELFF
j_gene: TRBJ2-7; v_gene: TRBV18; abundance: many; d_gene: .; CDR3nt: TGTGCCAGCTCGCAACAGGGCGGCGAGCAGTACTTC; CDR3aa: CASSQQGGEQYF
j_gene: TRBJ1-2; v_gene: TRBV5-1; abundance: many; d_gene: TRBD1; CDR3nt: TGCGCCAGCAGCTTGCGGACAGGGTTCTATGGCTACACCTTC; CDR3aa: CASSLRTGFYGYTF
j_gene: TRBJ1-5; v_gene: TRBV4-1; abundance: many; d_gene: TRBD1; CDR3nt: TGCGCCAGCAGCTCAGTACAGGGGATGGTCCAGCATTTT; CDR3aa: CASSSVQGMVQHF
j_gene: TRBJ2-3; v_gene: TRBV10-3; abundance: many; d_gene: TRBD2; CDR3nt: TGTGCCATCAGTGACCCAGCGGGAGTTACAGATACGCAGTATTTT; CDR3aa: CAISDPAGVTDTQYF
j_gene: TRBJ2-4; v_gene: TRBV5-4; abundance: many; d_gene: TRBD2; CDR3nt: TGTGCCAGCAGCTCTTCTCTAGCGGGAGCCAAAAACATTCAGTACTTC; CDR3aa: CASSSSLAGAKNIQYF
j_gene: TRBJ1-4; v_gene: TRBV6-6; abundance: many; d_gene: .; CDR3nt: TGTGCCAGCAGTTACTTCGGTGGAGGTGAAAAACTGTTTTTT; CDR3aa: CASSYFGGGEKLFF
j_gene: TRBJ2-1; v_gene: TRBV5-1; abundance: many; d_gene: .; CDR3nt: TGCGCCAGCAGCTTGGGGGGACCAACTAACAATGAGCAGTTCTTC; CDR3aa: CASSLGGPTNNEQFF
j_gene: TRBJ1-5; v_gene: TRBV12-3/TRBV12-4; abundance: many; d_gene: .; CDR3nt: TGTGCCAGCAGTTTAAGGCAGCCCCAGCATTTT; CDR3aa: CASSLRQPQHF
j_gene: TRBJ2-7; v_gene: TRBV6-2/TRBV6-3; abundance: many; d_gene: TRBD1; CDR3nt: TGTGCCAGCAGTTATCCCGGGACAGGGACCTACGAGCAGTACTTC; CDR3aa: CASSYPGTGTYEQYF
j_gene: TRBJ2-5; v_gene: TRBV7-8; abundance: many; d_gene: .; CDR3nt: TGTGCCAGCAGTTCTAGCGCCCAAGAGACCCAGTACTTC; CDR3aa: CASSSSAQETQYF
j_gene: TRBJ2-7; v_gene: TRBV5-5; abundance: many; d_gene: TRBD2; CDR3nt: TGTGCCAGCAGCTTGGCGGGACTAGCGGGACACGAGCAGTACTTC; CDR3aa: CASSLAGLAGHEQYF
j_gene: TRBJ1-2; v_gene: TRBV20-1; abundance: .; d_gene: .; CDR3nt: TGCAGTTCTAGGTTGAGAGCCCCTAACTATGGCTACACCTTC; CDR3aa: CSSRLRAPNYGYTF
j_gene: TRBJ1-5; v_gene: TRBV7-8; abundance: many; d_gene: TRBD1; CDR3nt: TGTGCCAGCAGCCGGACAGGGCCTAATCAGCCCCAGCATTTT; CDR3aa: CASSRTGPNQPQHF
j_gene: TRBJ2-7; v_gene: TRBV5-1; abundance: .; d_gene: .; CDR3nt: TGCGCCAGCAGCCTATCAGGAAGCTCCTACGAGCAGTACTTC; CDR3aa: CASSLSGSSYEQYF
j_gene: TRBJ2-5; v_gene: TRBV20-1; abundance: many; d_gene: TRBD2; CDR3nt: TGCAGTGGCGGGGGGGTTAGAGAGACCCAGTACTTC; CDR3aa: CSGGGVRETQYF
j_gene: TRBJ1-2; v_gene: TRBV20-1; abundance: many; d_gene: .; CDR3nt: TGCAGTGCTTACGACCCCTCCAAGGGCCTGAACTATGGCTACACCTTC; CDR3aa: CSAYDPSKGLNYGYTF
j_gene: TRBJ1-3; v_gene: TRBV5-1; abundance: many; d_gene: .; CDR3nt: TGCGCCAGCACGAAGGACGGGAGCTCTGGAAACACCATATATTTT; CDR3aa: CASTKDGSSGNTIYF
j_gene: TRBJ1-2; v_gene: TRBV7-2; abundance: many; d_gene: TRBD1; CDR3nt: TGTGCCAGCAGCTTAGCGTCGGGACAGGGGCACTATGGCTACACCTTC; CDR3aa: CASSLASGQGHYGYTF
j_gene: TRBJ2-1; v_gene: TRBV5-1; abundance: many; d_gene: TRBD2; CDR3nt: TGCGCCAGCAGCGGGAGCGGGAGTGGGTCCTACAATGAGCAGTTCTTC; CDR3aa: CASSGSGSGSYNEQFF
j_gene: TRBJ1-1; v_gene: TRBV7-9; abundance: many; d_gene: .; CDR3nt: TGTGCCAGCAGCCCCGGGCCCCGGGGCACTGAAGCTTTCTTT; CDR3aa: CASSPGPRGTEAFF
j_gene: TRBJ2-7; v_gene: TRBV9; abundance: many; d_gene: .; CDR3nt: TGTGCCAGCAGCTCCCTGGGCAGCTCCTACGAGCAGTACTTC; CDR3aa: CASSSLGSSYEQYF
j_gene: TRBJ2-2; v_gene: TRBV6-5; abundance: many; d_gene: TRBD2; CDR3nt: TGTGCCAGCACCAAGACTAGCGGGGGGACCACCGGGGAGCTGTTTTTT; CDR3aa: CASTKTSGGTTGELFF
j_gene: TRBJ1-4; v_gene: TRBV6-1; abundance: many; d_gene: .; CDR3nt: TGTGCCAGCAGTGAAGGTAGTGCTAATGAAAAACTGTTTTTT; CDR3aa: CASSEGSANEKLFF
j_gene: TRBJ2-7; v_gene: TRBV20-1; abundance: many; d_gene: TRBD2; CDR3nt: TGCAGTGCTAGCGGGGGGACTTACGAGCAGTACTTC; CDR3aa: CSASGGTYEQYF
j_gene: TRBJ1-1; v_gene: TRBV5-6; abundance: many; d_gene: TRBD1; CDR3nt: TGTGCCAGCAGCTTGGAAGGGGGCAAGGGGTGGTGGACTGAAGCTTTCTTT; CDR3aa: CASSLEGGKGWWTEAFF
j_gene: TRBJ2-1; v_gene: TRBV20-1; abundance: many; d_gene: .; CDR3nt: TGCAGTGGACAGGTTGGAAACAATGAGCAGTTCTTC; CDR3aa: CSGQVGNNEQFF
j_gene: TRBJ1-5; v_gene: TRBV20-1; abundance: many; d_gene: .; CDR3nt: TGCGCCGCCCATCAGGGAAATCAGCCCCAGCATTTT; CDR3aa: CAAHQGNQPQHF
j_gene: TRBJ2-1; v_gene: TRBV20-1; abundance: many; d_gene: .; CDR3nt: TGCAGTGCTCACGAGGGTAGCGCGTACAATGAGCAGTTCTTC; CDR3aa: CSAHEGSAYNEQFF
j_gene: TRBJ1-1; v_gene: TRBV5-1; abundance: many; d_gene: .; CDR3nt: TGCGCCAGCAGACTGACAGTTCCAGTTACTACATCTGAAGCTTTCTTT; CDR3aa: CASRLTVPVTTSEAFF
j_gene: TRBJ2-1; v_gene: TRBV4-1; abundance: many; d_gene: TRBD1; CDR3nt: TGCGCCAGCAGCCAAGGGGGGACAGGGGTATACAATGAGCAGTTCTTC; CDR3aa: CASSQGGTGVYNEQFF
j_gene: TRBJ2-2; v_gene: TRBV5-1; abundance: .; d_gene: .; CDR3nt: TGCGCCAGCAGCTGGGCTGGCATTTGTAACACCGGGGAGCTGTTTTTT; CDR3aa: CASSWAGICNTGELFF
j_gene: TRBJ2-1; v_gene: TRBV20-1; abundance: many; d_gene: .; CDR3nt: TGCAGTGCTAGCCCTCGGCTAGGATCCTACAATGAGCAGTTCTTC; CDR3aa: CSASPRLGSYNEQFF
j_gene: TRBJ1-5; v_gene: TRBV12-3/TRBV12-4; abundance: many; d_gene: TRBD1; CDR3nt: TGTGCCAGCAGGCCCGGACAGGGAAATCAGCCCCAGCATTTT; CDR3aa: CASRPGQGNQPQHF
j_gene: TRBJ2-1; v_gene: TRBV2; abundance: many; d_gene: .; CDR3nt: TGTGCCAGCAAAGCCGTGGGTTCCTACAATGAGCAGTTCTTC; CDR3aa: CASKAVGSYNEQFF